Listed below are T cell receptor beta chains from one sample, sequenced in a study of T-cell reconstitution after alpha-beta-depleted transplantation in children. Via MiXCR, TCRdb re-called the PCR reads, giving one row per CDR3 protein. Among about 610,000 distinct CDR3 sequences listed, roughly 10% were seen once. The specimen comprised PBMCs from the stem cell graft donor, sampled from the stem cell graft. The source is a human donor who donated a stem cell graft to a child with acute myeloid leukemia. Each CDR3 is given with its conserved first and last residue. A D gene is named only where the DNA matches it firmly. Clone size, where shown, is once, few, many, or a class for clones that have expanded.

len: 15
j_gene: TRBJ1-3
d_gene: .
v_gene: TRBV6-4
abundance: .
CDR3nt: TGTGCCAGCAGCATCGACAGAGGGGCAGGAAACACCATATATTTT
CDR3aa: CASSIDRGAGNTIYF

len: 15
j_gene: TRBJ2-1
d_gene: TRBD2
v_gene: TRBV4-1
abundance: .
CDR3nt: TGCGCCAGCAGCCTGACTAGCGGAGGGGGCGATGAGCAGTTCTTC
CDR3aa: CASSLTSGGGDEQFF

len: 17
j_gene: TRBJ2-7
d_gene: TRBD2
v_gene: TRBV7-2
abundance: few
CDR3nt: TGTGCCAGCAGCTTAGGCCCGGGGGGACTAGCGAGCTACGAGCAGTACTTC
CDR3aa: CASSLGPGGLASYEQYF

len: 17
j_gene: TRBJ2-1
d_gene: .
v_gene: TRBV3-1
abundance: few
CDR3nt: TGTGCCAGCAGCCCCCTGCTCCCGGGGCGAGGATACAATGAGCAGTTCTTC
CDR3aa: CASSPLLPGRGYNEQFF

len: 15
j_gene: TRBJ2-7
d_gene: TRBD2
v_gene: TRBV29-1
abundance: many
CDR3nt: TGCAGCGTCGAATTACCAACTAGCGGCTCCTACGAGCAGTACTTC
CDR3aa: CSVELPTSGSYEQYF

len: 13
j_gene: TRBJ2-3
d_gene: .
v_gene: TRBV20-1
abundance: .
CDR3nt: TGCAGTGCTAGAGATCTTCGACGGGGTACGCAGTATTTT
CDR3aa: CSARDLRRGTQYF

len: 15
j_gene: TRBJ2-3
d_gene: .
v_gene: TRBV11-3
abundance: few
CDR3nt: TGTGCCAGCAGCCTCCTCGGGACTCGCCTAGATACGCAGTATTTT
CDR3aa: CASSLLGTRLDTQYF

len: 14
j_gene: TRBJ1-1
d_gene: .
v_gene: TRBV18
abundance: .
CDR3nt: TGTGCCAGCTCATTTCAAGGAGGACACACTGAAGCTTTCTTT
CDR3aa: CASSFQGGHTEAFF

len: 19
j_gene: TRBJ2-6
d_gene: TRBD1
v_gene: TRBV11-1
abundance: many
CDR3nt: TGTGCCAGCAGCTTCGGACAGGGAAAGGGAAGCTCTGGGGCCAACGTCCTGACTTTC
CDR3aa: CASSFGQGKGSSGANVLTF

len: 14
j_gene: TRBJ2-2
d_gene: .
v_gene: TRBV4-2
abundance: many
CDR3nt: TGTGCCAGCAGCCAAGGAGCGAACACCGGGGAGCTGTTTTTT
CDR3aa: CASSQGANTGELFF

len: 13
j_gene: TRBJ2-7
d_gene: TRBD2
v_gene: TRBV20-1
abundance: many
CDR3nt: TGCAGTGCTTCTAGCGGGAGGGCGCGGGAGCAGTACTTC
CDR3aa: CSASSGRAREQYF

len: 14
j_gene: TRBJ2-2
d_gene: .
v_gene: TRBV6-5
abundance: .
CDR3nt: TGTGCCAGCAGTTACTCTCGGGAAGGCGGGGAGCTGTTTTTT
CDR3aa: CASSYSREGGELFF

len: 13
j_gene: TRBJ2-1
d_gene: .
v_gene: TRBV12-3/TRBV12-4
abundance: many
CDR3nt: TGTGCCAGCAGTTTAGGTCCTAGCTCCAGGCAGTTCTTC
CDR3aa: CASSLGPSSRQFF

len: 15
j_gene: TRBJ2-2
d_gene: TRBD2
v_gene: TRBV7-2
abundance: .
CDR3nt: TGTGCCAGCAGACTGACTAGCGAGGCGACCGGGGAGCTGTTTTTT
CDR3aa: CASRLTSEATGELFF

len: 12
j_gene: TRBJ2-3
d_gene: .
v_gene: TRBV10-3
abundance: many
CDR3nt: TGTGCCATCAGGACCAGTGGGGATACGCAGTATTTT
CDR3aa: CAIRTSGDTQYF

len: 14
j_gene: TRBJ2-7
d_gene: .
v_gene: TRBV4-2
abundance: many
CDR3nt: TGTGCCAGCAGCCAGGCCGGGTCCAACGCCGAGCAGTACTTC
CDR3aa: CASSQAGSNAEQYF

len: 14
j_gene: TRBJ2-2
d_gene: .
v_gene: TRBV6-1
abundance: .
CDR3nt: TGTGCCACCGTCTCAGGGAAAGGCACCGGGGAGCTGTTTTTT
CDR3aa: CATVSGKGTGELFF

len: 15
j_gene: TRBJ2-1
d_gene: .
v_gene: TRBV6-1
abundance: many
CDR3nt: TGTGCCAGCAAGATTGGGGGAGGTGGGTACAATGAGCAGTTCTTC
CDR3aa: CASKIGGGGYNEQFF

len: 13
j_gene: TRBJ2-6
d_gene: .
v_gene: TRBV29-1
abundance: few
CDR3nt: TGCAGCGTGGGCTTTGCTGGGGCCAACGTCCTGACTTTC
CDR3aa: CSVGFAGANVLTF

len: 11
j_gene: TRBJ2-3
d_gene: .
v_gene: TRBV4-2
abundance: .
CDR3nt: TGTGCCAGCAGGGCGGAAGATACGCAGTATTTT
CDR3aa: CASRAEDTQYF

len: 16
j_gene: TRBJ2-3
d_gene: .
v_gene: TRBV9
abundance: many
CDR3nt: TGTGCCAGCAGCGCGGAAACCGGGACGGTGACAGATACGCAGTATTTT
CDR3aa: CASSAETGTVTDTQYF

len: 12
j_gene: TRBJ2-5
d_gene: .
v_gene: TRBV12-3/TRBV12-4
abundance: many
CDR3nt: TGTGCCAGCAGCCGAGCGGGAGAGACCCAGTACTTC
CDR3aa: CASSRAGETQYF

len: 12
j_gene: TRBJ1-5
d_gene: .
v_gene: TRBV20-1
abundance: many
CDR3nt: TGCAGTGGGGAGGAGGGAACTCAGCCCCAGCATTTT
CDR3aa: CSGEEGTQPQHF

len: 14
j_gene: TRBJ2-7
d_gene: TRBD2
v_gene: TRBV6-5
abundance: .
CDR3nt: TGTGCCAGCAGTTACGGAGCGGGAGCGGACGAGCAGTACTTC
CDR3aa: CASSYGAGADEQYF

len: 14
j_gene: TRBJ2-5
d_gene: .
v_gene: TRBV5-1
abundance: .
CDR3nt: TGCGCCAGCAGCTCCCGTTGGAGGCAAGAGACCCAGTACTTC
CDR3aa: CASSSRWRQETQYF

len: 12
j_gene: TRBJ2-7
d_gene: .
v_gene: TRBV18
abundance: .
CDR3nt: TGTGCCAGCTCGCGTTCCGAGGGCGAGCAGTACTTC
CDR3aa: CASSRSEGEQYF

len: 15
j_gene: TRBJ2-7
d_gene: TRBD1
v_gene: TRBV14
abundance: few
CDR3nt: TGTGCCAGCAGCCAACTTGGACAGGGGGCCTACGAGCAGTACTTC
CDR3aa: CASSQLGQGAYEQYF

len: 17
j_gene: TRBJ2-7
d_gene: .
v_gene: TRBV27
abundance: many
CDR3nt: TGTGCCAGCAGTCGCTTCCTTACAGGGTTAAGCCCCTACGAGCAGTACTTC
CDR3aa: CASSRFLTGLSPYEQYF

len: 14
j_gene: TRBJ2-5
d_gene: .
v_gene: TRBV9
abundance: many
CDR3nt: TGTGCCAGCAGCGTAGTTCCAGGGTCTGAGACCCAGTACTTC
CDR3aa: CASSVVPGSETQYF

len: 14
j_gene: TRBJ1-2
d_gene: .
v_gene: TRBV7-3
abundance: .
CDR3nt: TGTGCCAGCAGCTCGACAGGAGCGGACTATGGCTACACCTTC
CDR3aa: CASSSTGADYGYTF

len: 17
j_gene: TRBJ2-7
d_gene: TRBD2
v_gene: TRBV5-1
abundance: few
CDR3nt: TGCGCCAGCAGCTTATCTATAGCGGGTCCCTCCACCTACGAGCAGTACTTC
CDR3aa: CASSLSIAGPSTYEQYF

len: 11
j_gene: TRBJ2-1
d_gene: .
v_gene: TRBV6-6
abundance: many
CDR3nt: TGTGCCAGCAGTACACTCAATGAGCAGTTCTTC
CDR3aa: CASSTLNEQFF

len: 13
j_gene: TRBJ1-1
d_gene: .
v_gene: TRBV29-1
abundance: many
CDR3nt: TGCAGCGTAAGCTTTGGGGGTATTACTGAAGCTTTCTTT
CDR3aa: CSVSFGGITEAFF

len: 14
j_gene: TRBJ1-1
d_gene: .
v_gene: TRBV3-1
abundance: .
CDR3nt: TGTGCCAGCAGCCAAGAAGGAGGGGATCGTGGAGCTTTCTTT
CDR3aa: CASSQEGGDRGAFF

len: 17
j_gene: TRBJ2-7
d_gene: .
v_gene: TRBV7-2
abundance: few
CDR3nt: TGTGCCAGCAGCTTAGTCGGCAGGGGGGCCTTTACCTACGAGCAGTACTTC
CDR3aa: CASSLVGRGAFTYEQYF

len: 17
j_gene: TRBJ2-5
d_gene: TRBD2
v_gene: TRBV7-2
abundance: .
CDR3nt: TGTGCCAGCAGCTTAGCCCTAGCGGGAGGTACCCAAGAGACCCAGTACTTC
CDR3aa: CASSLALAGGTQETQYF

len: 17
j_gene: TRBJ1-4
d_gene: .
v_gene: TRBV19
abundance: few
CDR3nt: TGTGCCAGTAGTATATTAGGAGGAGCTGCAACTAATGAAAAACTGTTTTTT
CDR3aa: CASSILGGAATNEKLFF

len: 16
j_gene: TRBJ2-1
d_gene: .
v_gene: TRBV20-1
abundance: .
CDR3nt: TGCAGTGCTAGTATTCAGGGAGGCGTCTCCTACAATGAGCAGTTCTTC
CDR3aa: CSASIQGGVSYNEQFF

len: 14
j_gene: TRBJ1-6
d_gene: TRBD1
v_gene: TRBV5-1
abundance: .
CDR3nt: TGCGCCAGCAGCTTGGAGGGGGCGAACTCACCCCTCCACTTT
CDR3aa: CASSLEGANSPLHF

len: 18
j_gene: TRBJ2-3
d_gene: .
v_gene: TRBV6-5
abundance: .
CDR3nt: TGTGCCAGCAGTTGGGGGCACTGGTGGTATGTCGACACAGATACGCAGTATTTT
CDR3aa: CASSWGHWWYVDTDTQYF

len: 12
j_gene: TRBJ2-5
d_gene: .
v_gene: TRBV29-1
abundance: many
CDR3nt: TGCAGCGGATCAACAAACCAAGAGACCCAGTACTTC
CDR3aa: CSGSTNQETQYF

len: 13
j_gene: TRBJ1-1
d_gene: .
v_gene: TRBV7-3
abundance: few
CDR3nt: TGTGCCAGCAGCTCAAACCAGGGCGGCGGAGCTTTCTTT
CDR3aa: CASSSNQGGGAFF